What follows are 20 T cell receptor beta chains derived from one specimen sequenced in a study of blood T cell repertoires in COVID-19. Produced via immunoSEQ multiplex PCR; TCRdb's table is partial and in-frame only. This sample carries under 200,000 clones, about 85% of them seen once, and the ten largest clones take 8% to 9%. Material: peripheral blood. The receptor source for this set is a woman aged 55 to 70 with COVID-19, enrolled during active disease.

This chain connects TRBV7-9 to TRBJ2-5, with a possible D match to TRBD1 (6 bases). V was shortened by 7 bases and J by 2 bases, with 17 bases between the two germline ends. CDR3 length: 15 amino acids. CDR1 is SEHNR and CDR2 is FQNEAQ in the germline V gene (reference sequence). CDR3 sequence: CASTRGGQNQETQYF. In nucleotides, the CDR3 is TGTGCCAGCACCCGAGGGGGTCAGAATCAAGAGACCCAGTACTTC.

This clone was picked up one time. V gene TRBV5-1 combines with J gene TRBJ2-1; D gene uncertain. Germline-derived CDR1 and CDR2 are SGHRS and YFSETQ. The CDR3 consists of 13 residues. V was clipped by 8 bases and J by 8 bases, with 17 bases between them. The chain's CDR3 is CASSLVLRDEQFF. The DNA of the CDR3 is TGCGCCAGTAGTCTGGTTCTTAGAGATGAGCAGTTCTTC.

The gene calls are TRBV6-5 and TRBJ2-2, with D unresolved. CDR3 length: 12 residues. V was cut by 8 bases and J by 3 bases, with 7 bases left in between. CDR1 MNHEY and CDR2 SVGAGI come from the germline V gene. The CDR3 DNA follows: TGTGCCAGCTCAGTTTACACCGGGGAGCTGTTTTTT. It encodes CASSVYTGELFF.

V is TRBV18 and J is TRBJ1-1, with 9 bases lining up with TRBD1. J gave up 6 bases and V 4 bases, and 12 bases lay outside the gene matches. CDR1 and CDR2 from the germline V gene are KGHSH and LQKENI. This CDR3 is built from 16 residues. CDR3 in amino acids: CASSLADTGGRAEAFF. In nucleotides, the CDR3 is TGTGCCAGCTCACTAGCAGATACAGGGGGCAGGGCTGAAGCTTTCTTT. Filled out from reference TRBV18 and TRBJ1-1, the complete variable domain reads NAGVMQNPRHLVRRRGQEARLRCSPMKGHSHVYWYRQLPEEGLKFMVYLQKENIIDESGMPKERFSAEFPKEGPSILRIQQVVRGDSAAYFCASSLADTGGRAEAFFGQGTRLTVV.

The V call is TRBV6-6, the J call TRBJ1-1, with 8 bases matching TRBD1. Germline V lookup: CDR1 MNHNY, CDR2 SVGAGI (reference sequence). CDR3 length: 13 amino acids. With V trimmed by 5 bases and J by 5 bases, 4 bases remained unmatched. The CDR3 loop is CASSGQGLTEAFF. For the CDR3, the DNA is TGTGCCAGCAGTGGACAGGGTCTTACTGAAGCTTTCTTT.

The V call is TRBV7-9, the J call TRBJ2-7; TRBD1 might be the D (5 bases). V gave up 3 bases and J gave up 2 bases, with 8 bases separating them. The CDR3 extends over 13 amino acids. Germline loops: CDR1 SEHNR, CDR2 FQNEAQ (reference sequence). This chain's CDR3 is CASSFDSPYEQYF. DNA for the CDR3: TGTGCCAGCAGCTTCGACAGTCCCTACGAGCAGTACTTC.

The V call is TRBV11-2, the J call TRBJ1-2; no definite D call. The germline V gene encodes CDR1 SGHAT and CDR2 FQNNGV. V shed 4 bases and J shed 7 bases, with 16 bases lying between them. The CDR3 runs 14 residues. The CDR3 spells CASSSSGNVPGYTF. DNA for the CDR3: TGTGCCAGCAGCTCCTCAGGAAATGTTCCTGGCTACACCTTC.

The chain recombines TRBV27 with TRBJ2-2; 9 nucleotides line up with TRBD1. Germline assignment: CDR1 MNHEY and CDR2 SMNVEV (reference sequence). This CDR3 has 16 amino acids. Trimming removed 5 bases from V and 2 bases from J; junction bases left unmatched: 6. CDR3 DNA: TGTGCCAGCAGTCGATGGGGACAGGGTAACACCGGGGAGCTGTTTTTT. Protein product: CASSRWGQGNTGELFF.

The rearrangement uses TRBV18 and TRBJ1-2, with TRBD1 matching over 9 bases. J gave up 7 bases and V 6 bases, and 12 bases lay outside the gene matches. This CDR3 has 15 amino acids. Germline loops: CDR1 KGHSH, CDR2 LQKENI. CDR3 amino acids: CASSLAPDRGGGYTF. The CDR3 region has the DNA TGTGCCAGCTCCCTTGCCCCGGACAGGGGCGGTGGCTACACCTTC.

The genes are TRBV7-9 and TRBJ1-5; the D gene is possibly TRBD1 (5 bases). The CDR3 spans 15 residues. CDR1 and CDR2 (germline): SEHNR, FQNEAQ (reference sequence). Deletions cut 5 bases from V and 1 base from J, with 12 bases between. The CDR3 sequence: CASSGGRYSNQPQHF. Here the CDR3 DNA reads TGTGCCAGCAGCGGGGGGAGGTACAGCAATCAGCCCCAGCATTTT.

CDR3 nucleotides: TGCGCCAGCAGCTTAGGGACAGGGGCCCGGGGCAATCAGCCCCAGCATTTT. Encoded protein: CASSLGTGARGNQPQHF. This chain uses TRBV5-1 with TRBJ1-5; the match to TRBD1 covers 10 bases. Germline lookup yields CDR1 SGHRS and CDR2 YFSETQ. J lost 2 bases, V lost 2 bases, and 7 bases had no gene match. The CDR3 covers 17 residues.

This clone was observed a few times. The chain employs TRBV11-2 and TRBJ2-7, with 10 bases that match TRBD1. Trimming at V came to 5 bases and at J to 6 bases, leaving 4 bases not matched to a gene. In germline, CDR1 is SGHAT, CDR2 FQNNGV. The CDR3 is 13 residues long. CDR3: CASSPDRGLEQYV. DNA for the CDR3: TGTGCCAGCAGCCCTGACAGGGGGCTCGAGCAGTACGTC.

This clone was seen a single time. The rearrangement joins TRBV9 to TRBJ2-7, with a tentative D call TRBD1 (5 bases). Germline V gene sequence: CDR1 SGDLS, CDR2 YYNGEE. This CDR3 comprises 15 residues. With 1 base removed from V and 4 bases from J, the gap between germline ends came to 15 bases. The CDR3 region is CASSVSPQGPYEQYF. The CDR3 DNA sequence: TGTGCCAGCAGCGTATCCCCCCAGGGTCCTTACGAGCAGTACTTC.

J is TRBJ1-6 and V is TRBV9; D not certain. The germline V gene has CDR1 SGDLS and CDR2 YYNGEE. This CDR3 has 17 residues. The germline V and J ends were trimmed by 0 bases and 0 bases, with 10 bases remaining between them. CDR3 residues: CASSVAFRSSYNSPLHF. The CDR3 nucleotides read TGTGCCAGCAGCGTAGCTTTCCGGAGCTCCTATAATTCACCCCTCCACTTT.

About this clone: The same CDR3 arises from other DNA sequences in this sample as well. The J gene is TRBJ1-5, the V gene TRBV6-1; maybe TRBD1 (6 bases). Germline-derived CDR1 and CDR2 are MNHNS and SASEGT. This CDR3 has 13 amino acids. The germline V and J ends were trimmed by 3 bases and 4 bases, with 7 bases remaining between them. CDR3 nucleotide sequence: TGTGCCAGCAGTGATCAGGGGAATCAGCCCCAGCATTTT. It yields the protein CASSDQGNQPQHF.

The chain uses TRBV7-8 and TRBJ1-2; 8 bases are a match to TRBD1. V shed 5 bases and J 8 bases; nucleotides not matched to a gene: 4. This CDR3 spans 12 amino acids. Per germline, CDR1 SGHVS and CDR2 FQNEAQ. The DNA for the CDR3 is TGTGCCAGCAGCCGGGGACAGGAGGGCTACACCTTC. This encodes CASSRGQEGYTF.

This clone was seen just once. The rearrangement uses TRBV6-5 and TRBJ1-1; TRBD1 aligns across 7 bases. J was trimmed by 4 bases and V by 0 bases; bases with no gene match: 5. Germline V gene lookup returns CDR1 MNHEY and CDR2 SVGAGI. The CDR3 length is 15 residues. The CDR3 is CASSYSRAGGTEAFF. CDR3 in DNA: TGTGCCAGCAGTTACTCGAGGGCAGGGGGCACTGAAGCTTTCTTT.

The chain recombines TRBV7-8 with TRBJ1-2; TRBD1 is a possible D gene (6 bases). V was shortened by 0 bases and J by 5 bases, with 13 bases between the two germline ends. Germline CDR1 reads SGHVS; CDR2 reads FQNEAQ. This CDR3 has 15 amino acids. CDR3 nucleotides: TGTGCCAGCAGCTTAGCGGCCGGGACAATTTATGGCTACACCTTC. Its protein product is CASSLAAGTIYGYTF. The full variable domain, its missing parts supplied by reference TRBV7-8 and TRBJ1-2, is GAGVSQSPRYKVAKRGQDVALRCDPISGHVSLFWYQQALGQGPEFLTYFQNEAQLDKSGLPSDRFFAERPEGSVSTLKIQRTQQEDSAVYLCASSLAAGTIYGYTFGSGTRLTVV.

V and J are TRBV6-1 and TRBJ2-7; D is possibly TRBD1 (6 bases). CDR3 length: 15 amino acids. The V gene's germline CDR1 is MNHNS and CDR2 SASEGT. V was trimmed by 0 bases and J by 3 bases, leaving 12 bases between them. For the CDR3, the DNA is TGTGCCAGCAGTGAAGCGGGGACACTGGGCTACGAGCAGTACTTC. Protein: CASSEAGTLGYEQYF.

The chain uses TRBV7-9 and TRBJ2-1; 14 bases match TRBD2. This CDR3 has 19 residues. Per the germline V gene, CDR1 is SEHNR and CDR2 is FQNEAQ (reference sequence). V dropped 1 base and J dropped 6; count of bases not matched to a gene: 11. CDR3 amino acids: CASSLVQRLAGGPSNEQFF. The CDR3 nucleotides read TGTGCCAGCAGCTTAGTTCAGCGACTAGCGGGGGGGCCGAGCAATGAGCAGTTCTTC.